This T cell receptor beta chain was sequenced in a study of cytomegalovirus exposure and HLA in healthy donors. Some clones are missing from TCRdb's copy, which holds only in-frame ones; the method was immunoSEQ multiplex PCR. The sample records 90,000 to 130,000 clones, under 97% being singletons. Trimming pared 0 bases from V and 2 bases from J, leaving 12 bases between. The CDR3 spans 16 residues. Looked up from germline, CDR1 is LGHNA and CDR2 is YSLEER. To note about this clone: Its antigen is unknown.

General observations from the study: Investigators reported approximately 150 TCR beta chains as tied to cytomegalovirus. Reports described diagnosis of cytomegalovirus status by the classifier as highly specific and sensitive. In the approximately 120 validation repertoires, a later analysis found that first-cohort TCR clusters tended to co-occur.

Separation from the roughly 680-subject first cohort characterized the roughly 120-subject validation cohort, to which the donors belonged. The chain recombines TRBV4-3 with TRBJ2-3; TRBD2 is a possible D gene (6 bases). Sequenced material: PBMCs. The sequence was collected from a woman younger than 35 in good health and CMV-seronegative. The CDR3: CASSQDSGRATDTQYF. CDR3 bases: TGCGCCAGCAGCCAAGATTCCGGGAGAGCCACAGATACGCAGTATTTT.